Below are 26 T cell receptor beta chains sequenced from a single sample in a study of T-cell reconstitution after alpha-beta-depleted transplantation in children. A library of TCRbeta sequences, prepared with unique molecular identifiers, was generated. TCRdb called the PCR reads again in MiXCR, with one record for every CDR3 protein. The repertoire holds tens of thousands of distinct CDR3 sequences, 5.8% seen once, with over 25% in the top ten. The sequencing used PBMCs, mostly from graft donor cells, collected 60 days after TCRalphabeta/CD19-depleted stem cell transplant. These TCRs come from a female patient under 10 years old who had a stem cell transplant for aplastic anemia, so the T cells may come from the graft donor.

This clonotype showed up many times. The chain combines TRBV27 with TRBJ2-3, with 10 bases matching TRBD2. V lost 5 bases to trimming and J lost 8 bases; unmatched junction nucleotides: 10. CDR1 is MNHEY and CDR2 is SMNVEV in the germline V gene (reference sequence). The CDR3 loop spans 15 amino acids. This CDR3 reads CASSERGGLISTQYF. As DNA, the CDR3 is TGTGCCAGCAGTGAGCGGGGGGGCCTGATCTCTACGCAGTATTTT.

This sequence joins TRBV7-9 and TRBJ2-3, with a possible D match to TRBD1 (6 bases). The CDR3 length is 14 residues. Trimming left V 1 base short and J 5 bases short, with 10 bases between. The germline CDR1 and CDR2 sequences are SEHNR and FQNEAQ (reference sequence). CDR3 in DNA: TGTGCCAGCAGCTTAGGAGGCAGGGGAGATACGCAGTATTTT. It codes for CASSLGGRGDTQYF.

This rearrangement joins TRBV3-1 to TRBJ2-2, with 7 bases aligning to TRBD1. Germline V gene sequence: CDR1 LGHDT, CDR2 YNNKEL (reference sequence). The CDR3 is 16 amino acids. The V segment lost 2 bases and the J segment 4 bases; nucleotides outside the gene matches: 7. This CDR3 is CASSQLTGVSTGELFF. CDR3 DNA sequence: TGTGCCAGCAGCCAACTTACAGGGGTTAGCACCGGGGAGCTGTTTTTT.

This clonotype was picked up many times. This sequence joins TRBV12-3 or TRBV12-4 and TRBJ2-7; possibly TRBD1 or TRBD2 for D (5 bases each). The CDR3 spans 16 residues. The germline V and J ends were trimmed by 5 bases and 1 base, with 18 bases remaining between them. The CDR3 DNA sequence: TGTGCCAGCAGTCCGGGACGCAGTGTAATTTCCTACGAGCAGTACTTC. Residues: CASSPGRSVISYEQYF.

This clonotype turned up a few times. The chain carries TRBV18 and TRBJ2-2, with 9 bases aligning to TRBD1. CDR1 is KGHSH and CDR2 is LQKENI in the germline V gene. Trimming took 3 bases from V and 3 from J; bases not matched to a gene: 5. The CDR3 consists of 16 residues. CDR3 residues: CASSPQGQGYTGELFF. In nucleotides, the CDR3 is TGTGCCAGCTCACCGCAGGGACAGGGCTACACCGGGGAGCTGTTTTTT.

The chain couples TRBV18 to TRBJ1-1; the D gene is possibly TRBD1 (5 bases). This CDR3 spans 15 amino acids. CDR1 and CDR2 from the germline V gene are KGHSH and LQKENI. V was cut by 1 base and J by 4 bases, with 13 bases left in between. The CDR3 region has the DNA TGTGCCAGCTCACCACTGCAAGGGGAAGGCACTGAAGCTTTCTTT. This codes for CASSPLQGEGTEAFF. Full variable domain (rest looked up from reference TRBV18 and TRBJ1-1): NAGVMQNPRHLVRRRGQEARLRCSPMKGHSHVYWYRQLPEEGLKFMVYLQKENIIDESGMPKERFSAEFPKEGPSILRIQQVVRGDSAAYFCASSPLQGEGTEAFFGQGTRLTVV.

The table lists this clonotype with many counts. This sequence joins TRBV7-3 and TRBJ2-5; maybe TRBD1 (5 bases). The germline CDR1 and CDR2 sequences are SGHTA and FQGTGA. This CDR3 region has 16 residues. Trimming took off 3 bases at V and 0 bases at J, with 14 bases between the two ends. This CDR3 reads CASSFKERGYQETQYF. The CDR3 DNA reads TGTGCCAGCAGCTTCAAGGAAAGGGGATACCAAGAGACCCAGTACTTC.

This clonotype was seen at least ten times. The chain employs TRBV29-1 and TRBJ2-3, with 11 nucleotides matching TRBD1. The germline V gene encodes CDR1 SQVTM and CDR2 ANQGSEA. The CDR3 length is 16 residues. CDR3 bases: TGCAGTCACGCCGGGACAGGGGGTGGAGGCACAGATACGCAGTATTTT. Protein sequence: CSHAGTGGGGTDTQYF.

This clonotype occurred a few times. The chain uses TRBV10-2 and TRBJ2-1; TRBD2 aligns across 11 bases. Per germline, CDR1 WSHSY and CDR2 SAAADI. The CDR3 extends over 16 amino acids. After removal of 1 base from V and 10 bases from J, the junction contained 9 bases not matched to a gene. The CDR3 spells CASSEFLAGGLSEQFF. Written as DNA, the CDR3 is TGCGCCAGCAGTGAGTTCCTAGCGGGAGGTCTGTCCGAGCAGTTCTTC.

A few counts support this clonotype. V and J are TRBV5-1 and TRBJ1-1; 9 bases fit TRBD1. This CDR3 is 16 amino acids long. Germline values: CDR1 SGHRS, CDR2 YFSETQ. J lost 3 bases, V lost 0 bases, and 6 bases had no gene match. As DNA, the CDR3 is TGCGCCAGCAGCTTGGTACAGGGGGCTATGGACACTGAAGCTTTCTTT. Translation: CASSLVQGAMDTEAFF.

Only a few counts were recorded for this clonotype. The chain has TRBV5-4 and TRBJ2-5; 7 bases line up with TRBD1. Germline assignment: CDR1 SGHNT and CDR2 YYREEE (reference sequence). The CDR3 contains 15 residues. V trimming: 2 bases; J trimming: 5 bases; junction bases outside the gene matches: 9. The CDR3 DNA is TGTGCCAGCAGCTTAATGGTAGGGGGCGCGGAGACCCAGTACTTC. Translated, it gives CASSLMVGGAETQYF.

The chain is built from TRBV3-1 and TRBJ2-5; 7 nucleotides match TRBD2. Germline-derived CDR1 and CDR2 are LGHDT and YNNKEL (reference sequence). Unmatched junction bases numbered 5, after V lost 6 bases and J lost 1 base. The CDR3 covers 14 residues. As DNA, the CDR3 is TGTGCCAGCAGACCAGCGGGGATCCAAGAGACCCAGTACTTC. Amino acid sequence: CASRPAGIQETQYF.

This clonotype was observed many times. The rearrangement joins TRBV7-2 to TRBJ2-3; tentative D call: TRBD2 (5 bases). Germline lookup yields CDR1 SGHTA and CDR2 FQGNSA. V was pared by 3 bases and J by 6 bases, with 7 bases between. There are 12 residues in the CDR3. This CDR3 reads CASSFSGDTQYF. The DNA of the CDR3 is TGTGCCAGCAGCTTTTCGGGGGATACGCAGTATTTT.

This clonotype was counted at least ten times. The rearrangement links TRBV7-9 to TRBJ2-3; 10 nucleotides match TRBD1. The CDR3 sequence is 16 residues long. Germline CDR1 SEHNR, CDR2 FQNEAQ (reference sequence). Unmatched junction bases numbered 7, after V lost 6 bases and J lost 1 base. The CDR3 nucleotides are TGTGCCAGCAGAAGTGACAGGGGGCCTGGCACAGATACGCAGTATTTT. This translates into CASRSDRGPGTDTQYF.

This clonotype has just a few counts. V is TRBV15 and J is TRBJ2-3; weak D call: TRBD2 (6 bases). CDR3 length equals 15 residues. Germline V gene sequence: CDR1 LNHNV, CDR2 YYDKDF (reference sequence). V lost 1 base, J lost 1 base, and 9 bases lay in between. CDR3 in DNA: TGTGCCACCAGCAGAGGGGGCGGGGGCACAGATACGCAGTATTTT. As protein: CATSRGGGGTDTQYF.

As regards this clonotype: A read error may be the cause here, since a much bigger clone is one base away. The chain joins TRBV6-6 to TRBJ1-2; D is unclear. Germline V lookup: CDR1 MNHNY, CDR2 SVGAGI (reference sequence). The CDR3 has 15 residues. The CDR3 reads CPSSYSITSNYGYTF. The CDR3 nucleotides are TGTCCCAGCAGTTACTCGATAACCTCTAACTATGGCTACACCTTC.

There are many counts of this clonotype. The chain links TRBV12-3 or TRBV12-4 to TRBJ2-5; D is undetermined. V was shortened by 8 bases and J by 5 bases, with 9 bases between the two germline ends. The CDR3 contains 11 residues. CDR3 in DNA: TGTGCCAGCGGGCCTGGGGAGACCCAGTACTTC. Translating gives CASGPGETQYF.

This clonotype was picked up many times. The chain combines TRBV2 with TRBJ2-5, with a tentative D call TRBD2 (6 bases). Germline V lookup: CDR1 SNHLY, CDR2 FYNNEI. CDR3 length equals 15 residues. The V gene lost 1 base and the J gene lost 5 bases, with 14 bases spanning the gap. The CDR3 DNA sequence: TGTGCCAGCAGTGAAGGCCTCCCGAGCGGGGAGACCCAGTACTTC. Translated, it gives CASSEGLPSGETQYF.

This clonotype was counted ten times or more. CDR3 in amino acids: CSGLDRRETDTQYF. DNA for the CDR3: TGCAGTGGTTTGGACAGGAGGGAAACAGATACGCAGTATTTT. The chain recombines TRBV20-1 with TRBJ2-3; TRBD1 is a possible D gene (7 bases). Germline CDR1 and CDR2: DFQATT and SNEGSKA (reference sequence). The CDR3 extends over 14 amino acids. Trimming took 7 bases from V and 3 from J, leaving 17 bases between them.

There are many counts of this clonotype. The chain uses TRBV3-1 and TRBJ2-1; 12 nucleotides align to TRBD2. Trimming removed 6 bases from V and 8 bases from J; junction bases left unmatched: 5. The CDR3 covers 14 residues. Germline V gene sequence: CDR1 LGHDT, CDR2 YNNKEL (reference sequence). CDR3 nucleotide sequence: TGTGCCAGCAGTACTAGCGGGAGGCCCCATGAGCAGTTCTTC. This sequence encodes CASSTSGRPHEQFF.

This clonotype was counted only a few times. This chain links TRBV6-2 or TRBV6-3 with TRBJ2-2, with TRBD1 identical over 7 bases. There are 13 residues in the CDR3. Trimming took 8 bases from V and 7 from J; bases not matched to a gene: 7. Germline loops: CDR1 MNHEY, CDR2 SVGEGT. In DNA form, the CDR3 reads TGTGCCAGCCTGACAGGGAGCGGCGGGGAGCTGTTTTTT. Translating gives CASLTGSGGELFF.

This clonotype was counted ten times or more. The genes are TRBV5-1 and TRBJ2-3, with TRBD2 matching 12 bases. The germline V gene encodes CDR1 SGHRS and CDR2 YFSETQ. With V trimmed by 4 bases and J by 4 bases, 7 bases remained unmatched. The CDR3 has 16 residues. CDR3 residues: CASSPRLAGEPDTQYF. The CDR3 DNA sequence: TGCGCCAGCAGCCCAAGACTAGCGGGAGAGCCAGATACGCAGTATTTT.

In its sample, this clonotype was seen many times. J is TRBJ2-7 and V is TRBV30; D is uncertain. Trimming shortened V by 1 base and J by 3 bases, and 10 bases separated the two germline ends. Germline assignment: CDR1 GTSNPN and CDR2 SVGIG (reference sequence). The CDR3 spans 13 residues. CDR3 coding DNA: TGTGCCTGGAGTGAGGAAGGGAACTACGAGCAGTACTTC. Residues: CAWSEEGNYEQYF. Combining the CDR3 with reference TRBV30 and TRBJ2-7 gives the whole variable domain SQTIHQWPATLVQPVGSPLSLECTVEGTSNPNLYWYRQAAGRGLQLLFYSVGIGQISSEVPQNLSASRPQDRQFILSSKKLLLSDSGFYLCAWSEEGNYEQYFGPGTRLTVT.

CDR3 loop: CASGGEVGETQYF. In nucleotides, the CDR3 is TGTGCCAGCGGCGGGGAGGTTGGAGAGACCCAGTACTTC. V usage is TRBV28 and J usage is TRBJ2-5; weak D call: TRBD2 (6 bases). This CDR3 has 13 amino acids. V lost 8 bases and J 4 bases, leaving 14 bases between the germline ends. The germline gives CDR1 MDHEN, CDR2 SYDVKM.

This clonotype showed up many times. The rearrangement joins TRBV3-1 to TRBJ2-3; D is unresolved. The CDR3 has 11 residues. V lost 1 base and J lost 12, with 8 bases in between. Germline values: CDR1 LGHDT, CDR2 YNNKEL (reference sequence). The CDR3 loop reads CASSQGHSQYF. Written as DNA, the CDR3 is TGTGCCAGCAGCCAAGGCCACAGTCAGTATTTT.

At least ten counts were recorded for this clonotype. The J gene is TRBJ2-3, the V gene TRBV7-8; tentative D call: TRBD2 (5 bases). CDR1 and CDR2 (germline): SGHVS, FQNEAQ. This CDR3 has 15 amino acids. V was shortened by 4 bases and J by 4 bases, with 15 bases between the two germline ends. The CDR3 DNA follows: TGTGCCAGCAGCTCCCGTGCCCAACTAGCAGATACGCAGTATTTT. Residues: CASSSRAQLADTQYF.